This TCR beta chain originates from a study of blood T cell repertoires in COVID-19. Across the study: Sample material is recorded as cDNA or gDNA derived from T cells, B-cell-depleted T cells, or PBMCs.

Measured with immunoSEQ multiplex PCR; TCRdb has only the in-frame clones, and not every one. Of about 230,000 clones in the sample, roughly 84% were seen once. V gave up 1 base and J gave up 0 bases; unmatched junction bases: 11. The CDR3 covers 18 residues. Germline-derived CDR1 and CDR2 are MGHDK and SYGVNS. The chain uses TRBV25-1 and TRBJ1-1; 7 nucleotides align to TRBD1. This TCR derives from a man aged 40-50 years with acute or convalescent COVID-19. Sequencing used peripheral blood. CDR3 amino acids: CASSESGRGREVNTEAFF. The CDR3 bases are TGTGCCAGCAGTGAATCAGGTAGGGGGCGCGAAGTGAACACTGAAGCTTTCTTT.